A single sample gave rise to the 29 T cell receptor beta chains below, sequenced in a study of CD8 T cells in ankylosing spondylitis. MiXCR, applied by TCRdb to the 5' RACE reads, yields one record per CDR3 protein. The table lists roughly 90,000 distinct CDR3 sequences, about 8% of them singletons. Sample: blood, either unsorted or a sorted T cell fraction (not recorded which). These receptors all stem from a male donor with ankylosing spondylitis or in good health (not recorded which).

This clonotype was detected many times. The V call is TRBV5-1, the J call TRBJ2-1; D is perhaps TRBD1 (5 bases). This CDR3 contains 13 residues. The ends were cut back, 0 bases at V and 6 bases at J, with 7 bases in the middle. Germline V gives CDR1 SGHRS, CDR2 YFSETQ. The CDR3 DNA follows: TGCGCCAGCAGCTTGGCCCAGGGCAATGAGCAGTTCTTC. This encodes CASSLAQGNEQFF.

This clonotype appeared many times. This chain joins TRBV10-3 and TRBJ1-6; D call uncertain. The V end was cut by 2 bases, the J end by 7 bases, with 9 bases between. This CDR3 contains 14 residues. Per germline, CDR1 ENHRY and CDR2 SYGVKD. The CDR3 here is CAISENPQNSPLHF. CDR3 nucleotide sequence: TGTGCCATCAGTGAGAACCCTCAAAATTCACCCCTCCACTTT.

The chain joins TRBV10-3 to TRBJ2-5, with D possibly matching TRBD2 (6 bases). The V end lost 9 bases, the J end lost 2 bases, and 22 bases lay between the germline ends. The CDR3 runs to 16 residues. Germline V gives CDR1 ENHRY, CDR2 SYGVKD. CDR3 DNA sequence: TGTGCCATTAAGAGAGCAGGAGGGGAACGGCAAGAGACCCAGTACTTC. As protein: CAIKRAGGERQETQYF.

This clonotype was found a few times. CDR3 sequence: CASSRDRGWTGELFF. CDR3 nucleotide sequence: TGTGCCAGTAGTCGAGACAGGGGTTGGACCGGGGAGCTGTTTTTT. This chain links TRBV19 with TRBJ2-2; 8 positions agree with TRBD1. CDR3 size: 15 residues. Germline V gives CDR1 LNHDA, CDR2 SQIVND (reference sequence). Trimming took 5 bases from V and 5 from J; bases not matched to a gene: 7.

This clonotype appeared many times. The chain employs TRBV9 and TRBJ2-2; D is unresolved. The germline V and J ends were trimmed by 4 bases and 0 bases, with 7 bases remaining between them. This CDR3 is 14 amino acids long. CDR1 SGDLS and CDR2 YYNGEE come from the germline V gene. CDR3 residues: CASSQFSNTGELFF. DNA for the CDR3: TGTGCCAGCAGCCAATTTTCGAACACCGGGGAGCTGTTTTTT.

In its sample, this clonotype was seen many times. The chain carries TRBV18 and TRBJ2-7, with TRBD1 matching over 11 bases. The CDR3 spans 15 residues. Per germline, CDR1 KGHSH and CDR2 LQKENI. The V segment lost 3 bases and the J segment 4 bases; nucleotides outside the gene matches: 5. This CDR3 is CASSPPGQGGYEQYF. CDR3 sequence (DNA): TGTGCCAGCTCACCGCCGGGACAGGGGGGGTACGAGCAGTACTTC.

This clonotype was recorded at least ten times. This chain links TRBV29-1 with TRBJ1-2, with a weak D call TRBD1 (6 bases). V lost 6 bases to trimming and J lost 5 bases, with 19 bases between them. Germline-derived CDR1 and CDR2 are SQVTM and ANQGSEA. This CDR3 has 14 amino acids. The CDR3: CSVASRGAEYGYTF. The CDR3, as DNA: TGCAGCGTCGCGTCTCGGGGGGCGGAGTATGGCTACACCTTC.

The V and J genes are TRBV30 and TRBJ2-2, with 9 bases lining up with TRBD1. CDR1 and CDR2 (germline): GTSNPN, SVGIG (reference sequence). This CDR3 has 15 residues. J lost 6 bases, V lost 1 base, and 6 bases had no gene match. The CDR3 DNA reads as TGTGCCTGGAGTGCCCAACAGGGGGCGTCCGGGGAGCTGTTTTTT. Protein product: CAWSAQQGASGELFF. Filled out from reference TRBV30 and TRBJ2-2, the complete variable domain reads SQTIHQWPATLVQPVGSPLSLECTVEGTSNPNLYWYRQAAGRGLQLLFYSVGIGQISSEVPQNLSASRPQDRQFILSSKKLLLSDSGFYLCAWSAQQGASGELFFGEGSRLTVL.

There are many counts of this clonotype. V usage is TRBV7-3 and J usage is TRBJ2-5; tentative D call: TRBD2 (5 bases). Trimming removed 2 bases at V and 4 bases at J, with 11 bases between. The CDR3 runs 14 residues. Germline CDR1 is SGHTA and CDR2 is FQGTGA. The CDR3 loop is CASSLDPGSETQYF. The CDR3 nucleotides read TGTGCCAGCAGCTTAGATCCGGGGTCAGAGACCCAGTACTTC.

This clonotype has a count of ten or more. A read error is possible here, since a much larger clone lies one base away. The V and J genes are TRBV7-6 and TRBJ2-7; no clear D gene. The germline gives CDR1 SGHVS, CDR2 FNYEAQ. The CDR3 spans 13 residues. The V end lost 0 bases, the J end lost 1 base, and 4 bases lay between the germline ends. The CDR3 region has the DNA TGTGCCAGCAGCTTAGCCCAGTCCTACGAGCAGTACTTC. It yields the protein CASSLAQSYEQYF.

The chain carries TRBV2 and TRBJ2-7; a possible D gene is TRBD1 (5 bases). CDR1 is SNHLY, CDR2 FYNNEI, per germline. V was clipped by 5 bases and J by 4 bases, with 12 bases between them. The CDR3 covers 13 residues. The CDR3 is CASSSSPGYEQYF. CDR3 DNA: TGTGCCAGCAGTTCCTCCCCAGGGTACGAGCAGTACTTC.

To note about this clonotype: One end of the junction is discordant with germline, which a read error may explain. The genes are TRBV11-2 and TRBJ1-2; D not certain. CDR1 and CDR2 from the germline V gene are SGHAT and FQNNGV. The CDR3 loop spans 13 amino acids. The CDR3 spells CAGSLDTNYGYTF. CDR3 bases: TGTGCCGGCAGCTTAGACACTAACTATGGCTACACCTTC.

Ten or more counts support this clonotype. The chain uses TRBV5-1 and TRBJ2-1, with D unclear. Trimming shortened V by 6 bases and J by 4 bases, and 5 bases separated the two germline ends. CDR3 size: 11 residues. Per germline, CDR1 SGHRS and CDR2 YFSETQ. The CDR3, as DNA: TGCGCCAGCAACCTTTACAATGAGCAGTTCTTC. Translated, it gives CASNLYNEQFF.

This clonotype was seen many times. V usage is TRBV9 and J usage is TRBJ2-1, with 7 bases aligning to TRBD2. The CDR3 runs to 15 residues. Per germline, CDR1 SGDLS and CDR2 YYNGEE. The ends lost 0 bases at V and 5 bases at J; junction bases unmatched: 5. CDR3 DNA: TGTGCCAGCAGCGTAGCCCTAGCGGAACACAATGAGCAGTTCTTC. It specifies CASSVALAEHNEQFF.

This sequence joins TRBV29-1 and TRBJ2-5, with 10 bases lining up with TRBD2. The CDR3 loop spans 15 amino acids. The V gene end was trimmed by 6 bases and the J gene end by 6 bases; junction bases not matched to a gene: 13. CDR1 SQVTM and CDR2 ANQGSEA come from the germline V gene. In DNA, the CDR3 is TGCAGCGTCCTAAAGGCTTTAGCGGGAGGTCAGACCCAGTACTTC. Translated, it gives CSVLKALAGGQTQYF.

The table lists this clonotype with a few counts. This clone may be a read error of a much larger clone one base away. The chain combines TRBV10-3 with TRBJ2-7, with 7 bases lining up with TRBD1. This CDR3 has 12 residues. CDR1 ENHRY and CDR2 SYGVKD come from the germline V gene. The CDR3 sequence is CTIRDRVGEQYF. CDR3 DNA sequence: TGTACCATCAGAGACAGGGTAGGGGAGCAGTACTTC.

This clonotype appeared many times. V and J are TRBV20-1 and TRBJ2-7, with D possibly TRBD1 on 6 matching bases. This CDR3 is 15 amino acids long. Germline V CDR1 and CDR2: DFQATT, SNEGSKA (reference sequence). V dropped 3 bases and J dropped 5 bases, with 20 bases sitting between them. This chain's CDR3 is CSARTPPEGDNEQYF. For the CDR3, the DNA is TGCAGTGCTAGGACCCCACCGGAAGGGGACAACGAGCAGTACTTC.

This clonotype was detected only once. The chain uses TRBV2 and TRBJ2-7, with 7 bases that match TRBD1. Per the germline V gene, CDR1 is SNHLY and CDR2 is FYNNEI. The CDR3 covers 14 residues. V trimming: 8 bases; J trimming: 0 bases; junction bases outside the gene matches: 7. For the CDR3, the DNA is TGTGCCAGCGGACAGGCTTCCTACTCCTACGAGCAGTACTTC. Residues: CASGQASYSYEQYF.

This clonotype was observed at least ten times. The CDR3 bases are TGCGCCAGCAGCTTGGGTCCAGTATTGGGGTCCAATGAGCAGTTCTTC. It is translated as CASSLGPVLGSNEQFF. The V gene is TRBV5-1, the J gene TRBJ2-1, with D unresolved. Trimming removed 0 bases at V and 6 bases at J, with 16 bases between. The CDR3 is made up of 16 amino acids. CDR1 and CDR2 (germline): SGHRS, YFSETQ.

Of note for this clonotype: One end of the junction is discordant with germline, which a read error may explain. The chain has TRBV18 and TRBJ1-1; TRBD1 is a possible D gene (5 bases). Germline values: CDR1 KGHSH, CDR2 LQKENI. CDR3 size: 13 residues. The DNA for the CDR3 is TGTACCAGCTCACAGACAGAGAACACTGAAGCTTTCTTT. Its translation is CTSSQTENTEAFF.

Ten or more counts support this clonotype. The chain is built from TRBV12-2 and TRBJ2-3; no check of the table's D call, TRBD2, against the DNA was made. TRBV12-2 is listed as a pseudogene. The CDR3 sequence is 16 residues long. As DNA, the CDR3 is TGTGCAAGTCGAACCTCTCTAGCGAAGCCGCGGGATACGCAGTATTTT. It specifies CASRTSLAKPRDTQYF.

In this sample, this clonotype turned up many times. This chain joins TRBV7-8 and TRBJ1-4; D unresolved. The CDR3 length is 16 residues. V was trimmed by 5 bases and J by 7 bases, leaving 20 bases between them. Germline V CDR1 and CDR2: SGHVS, FQNEAQ. The CDR3, as DNA: TGTGCCAGCAGCACTCAAGGACTGCTGTACCGTGAAAAACTGTTTTTT. This codes for CASSTQGLLYREKLFF.

In this sample, this clonotype turned up many times. The rearrangement links TRBV5-1 to TRBJ2-5, with 7 bases aligning to TRBD2. Germline CDR1 and CDR2: SGHRS and YFSETQ. V shed 4 bases, J shed 1 base, and the junction held 10 bases outside the gene matches. The length of the CDR3 is 16 residues. DNA of the CDR3: TGCGCCAGCAGCGCCAGGTTTGGGACTACCCAAGAGACCCAGTACTTC. It specifies CASSARFGTTQETQYF.

This clonotype was observed many times. The rearrangement uses TRBV4-3 and TRBJ1-6; D uncertain. Trimming stripped 0 bases from V and 3 bases from J, with 3 bases between. The CDR3 extends over 14 amino acids. Looked up from germline, CDR1 is LGHNA and CDR2 is YSLEER. CDR3 amino acids: CASSQDYYNSPLHF. The DNA of the CDR3 is TGCGCCAGCAGCCAAGATTACTATAATTCACCCCTCCACTTT.

The chain is built from TRBV6-2 or TRBV6-3 and TRBJ1-1; D uncertain. The V and J ends lost 5 bases and 7 bases respectively, with 11 bases between them. Germline CDR1 MNHEY, CDR2 SVGEGT. The CDR3 has 12 residues. CDR3 residues: CASSPHYGEAFF. In DNA form, the CDR3 reads TGTGCCAGCAGTCCACATTACGGTGAAGCTTTCTTT.

A few counts support this clonotype. The chain recombines TRBV4-1 with TRBJ2-1; TRBD1 agrees at 9 bases. There are 18 residues in the CDR3. Germline V gene data show CDR1 as MGHRA and CDR2 as YSYEKL. The V segment lost 2 bases and the J segment 5 bases; nucleotides outside the gene matches: 13. The CDR3 is CASSQLTGGGLAHNEQFF. As DNA, the CDR3 is TGCGCCAGCAGCCAATTGACAGGGGGTGGGCTAGCCCACAATGAGCAGTTCTTC.

This clonotype showed up many times. The chain joins TRBV12-3 or TRBV12-4 to TRBJ1-5, with 10 bases fitting TRBD1. The CDR3 runs 15 residues. V lost 6 bases and J lost 3; bases outside the gene matches: 5. The CDR3 here is CASSQTGGYNQPQHF. The CDR3 nucleotides read TGTGCCAGCAGCCAGACAGGGGGCTACAATCAGCCCCAGCATTTT.

In this sample, this clonotype turned up many times. The genes are TRBV23-1 and TRBJ2-2; D tentatively reads TRBD1 or TRBD2 (5 bases each). TRBV23-1 qualifies as an ORF whose function is uncertain. This CDR3 is 15 amino acids long. With 4 bases removed from V and 2 bases from J, the gap between germline ends came to 11 bases. The CDR3 is CASSRTWTNTGELFF. Here the CDR3 DNA reads TGCGCCAGCAGTCGGACTTGGACAAACACCGGGGAGCTGTTTTTT.

In this sample, this clonotype turned up many times. The V gene is TRBV5-5, the J gene TRBJ1-2; 8 positions match TRBD1. This CDR3 contains 15 residues. From germline, CDR1 is SGHKS and CDR2 YYEKEE (reference sequence). Trimming removed 0 bases from V and 2 bases from J; junction bases left unmatched: 3. The CDR3 loop reads CASSLATGANYGYTF. CDR3 in DNA: TGTGCCAGCAGCTTGGCGACAGGGGCCAACTATGGCTACACCTTC.